The 30 T cell receptor beta chains below come from one sample, sequenced in a study of control samples from healthy donors and cancer patients. The protocol was immunoSEQ multiplex PCR, while the TCRdb copy is restricted to in-frame clones and leaves out a portion. The sample has around 120,000 clones, roughly nine tenths seen once. The sample taken for sequencing was blood. The receptor set was obtained from a woman aged 18-35 years in good health.

The chain has TRBV4-2 and TRBJ1-2; D is ambiguous. The CDR3 contains 15 residues. In germline, CDR1 is LGHNA, CDR2 YNFKEQ. V was shortened by 0 bases and J by 5 bases, with 13 bases between the two germline ends. The CDR3 spells CASSQDPGPTYGYTF. The CDR3 DNA sequence: TGTGCCAGCAGCCAAGATCCGGGTCCCACTTATGGCTACACCTTC.

The rearrangement joins TRBV28 to TRBJ1-1, with 7 bases that match TRBD1. CDR1 is MDHEN and CDR2 is SYDVKM in the germline V gene. The J segment lost 8 bases and the V segment lost 6 bases, leaving 12 bases of the junction unmatched. There are 14 residues in the CDR3. CDR3 DNA: TGTGCCAGCAGCAAGGCGGGACAGTTCGGGGAAGCTTTCTTT. It is translated as CASSKAGQFGEAFF.

This rearrangement joins TRBV5-4 to TRBJ2-5; D uncertain. V was shortened by 1 base and J by 1 base, with 8 bases between the two germline ends. Germline values: CDR1 SGHNT, CDR2 YYREEE (reference sequence). CDR3 size: 14 residues. Here the CDR3 DNA reads TGTGCCAGCAGCTTGTGGTCGGGCCAAGAGACCCAGTACTTC. Translation gives CASSLWSGQETQYF.

As regards this clone: The junction does not match germline at one end; this may be a read error. J is TRBJ2-3 and V is TRBV28; 13 nucleotides agree with TRBD2. The germline V gene has CDR1 MDHEN and CDR2 SYDVKM. This CDR3 region has 15 residues. The CDR3 loop reads CASSSSLAGGAESRF. The CDR3 coding sequence is TGTGCCAGCAGTTCATCACTAGCGGGGGGGGCGGAAAGCCGTTTT.

J is TRBJ1-6 and V is TRBV5-5, with unresolved D. Germline CDR1 SGHKS, CDR2 YYEKEE (reference sequence). This CDR3 has 15 residues. Trimming pared 1 base from V and 14 bases from J, leaving 19 bases between. The CDR3 loop reads CASSLSATTVTALHF. The CDR3 bases are TGTGCCAGCAGCTTGTCCGCGACCACCGTTACCGCCCTCCACTTT.

The chain employs TRBV10-3 and TRBJ1-2; the D gene is possibly TRBD1 (6 bases). The CDR3 is 15 amino acids. CDR1 ENHRY and CDR2 SYGVKD come from the germline V gene. V lost 0 bases and J 7 bases, leaving 15 bases between the germline ends. The CDR3 protein is CAISESSMGAGGYTF. CDR3 coding DNA: TGTGCCATCAGTGAGTCGAGTATGGGGGCTGGTGGCTACACCTTC.

This chain connects TRBV4-3 to TRBJ1-3, with 9 bases that match TRBD1. Germline V gene sequence: CDR1 LGHNA, CDR2 YSLEER. The CDR3 length is 18 residues. The V and J ends lost 1 base and 0 bases, in that order; junction bases with no gene match: 7. In DNA, the CDR3 is TGCGCCAGCAGCCAAGGAAGAAGGGACAGGGTCTCTGGAAACACCATATATTTT. It codes for CASSQGRRDRVSGNTIYF.

V usage is TRBV10-2 and J usage is TRBJ2-7; D call uncertain. The germline gives CDR1 WSHSY, CDR2 SAAADI. This CDR3 region has 12 residues. Trimming removed 6 bases at V and 5 bases at J, with 11 bases between. In nucleotides, the CDR3 is TGCGCCAGCAGCACTGCCTTAGACGAGCAGTACTTC. Translating it yields CASSTALDEQYF.

The rearrangement links TRBV13 to TRBJ2-7, with 14 positions matching TRBD2. Germline lookup yields CDR1 PRHDT and CDR2 FYEKMQ (reference sequence). The J segment lost 4 bases and the V segment lost 5 bases, leaving 7 bases of the junction unmatched. This CDR3 comprises 16 residues. CDR3 amino acids: CASSGGLAGDLYEQYF. In DNA form, the CDR3 reads TGTGCCAGCAGCGGGGGACTAGCGGGAGACCTATACGAGCAGTACTTC.

The chain recombines TRBV19 with TRBJ2-7, with D possibly being TRBD1 (5 bases). The CDR3 is 11 residues long. The V and J ends lost 6 bases and 3 bases respectively, with 6 bases between them. The germline CDR1 and CDR2 sequences are LNHDA and SQIVND (reference sequence). The CDR3 region is CASSDSYEQYF. The CDR3 DNA sequence: TGTGCCAGTAGCGACAGCTACGAGCAGTACTTC.

The gene calls are TRBV27 and TRBJ2-5; D is tentatively TRBD1 or TRBD2 (5 bases each). Germline V lookup: CDR1 MNHEY, CDR2 SMNVEV (reference sequence). The CDR3 has 14 amino acids. Trimming took 2 bases from V and 1 from J, leaving 8 bases between them. CDR3 protein: CASSLRDGQETQYF. CDR3 in DNA: TGTGCCAGCAGTTTAAGGGACGGCCAAGAGACCCAGTACTTC.

This clone was found a few times. J is TRBJ2-3 and V is TRBV7-3, with D possibly matching TRBD2 (5 bases). Trimming removed 5 bases at V and 1 base at J, with 13 bases between. The CDR3 is 15 residues long. CDR1 is SGHTA, CDR2 FQGTGA, per germline. As DNA, the CDR3 is TGTGCCAGCAGCCCTGATTCCGGGGGCACAGATACGCAGTATTTT. Amino acid sequence: CASSPDSGGTDTQYF. Using reference TRBV7-3 and TRBJ2-3 for the parts outside the CDR3, the full variable domain is GAGVSQTPSNKVTEKGKYVELRCDPISGHTALYWYRQSLGQGPEFLIYFQGTGAADDSGLPNDRFFAVRPEGSVSTLKIQRTERGDSAVYLCASSPDSGGTDTQYFGPGTRLTVL.

The chain employs TRBV29-1 and TRBJ2-7; 10 nucleotides match TRBD2. In germline, CDR1 is SQVTM, CDR2 ANQGSEA. V trimming: 1 base; J trimming: 5 bases; junction bases outside the gene matches: 11. This CDR3 region has 16 residues. The CDR3 sequence is CSVEGGSGRAWNEQYF. The CDR3 region has the DNA TGCAGCGTTGAAGGGGGGAGCGGGAGGGCCTGGAACGAGCAGTACTTC.

The rearrangement uses TRBV7-9 and TRBJ2-7; D gene unclear. V lost 5 bases to trimming and J lost 2 bases, with 13 bases between them. This CDR3 contains 14 residues. The germline CDR1 and CDR2 sequences are SEHNR and FQNEAQ (reference sequence). CDR3 nucleotides: TGTGCCAGCAGCGAACAGACAACCCCCTACGAGCAGTACTTC. Translating gives CASSEQTTPYEQYF. Using reference TRBV7-9 and TRBJ2-7 for the parts outside the CDR3, the full variable domain is DTGVSQNPRHKITKRGQNVTFRCDPISEHNRLYWYRQTLGQGPEFLTYFQNEAQLEKSRLLSDRFSAERPKGSFSTLEIQRTEQGDSAMYLCASSEQTTPYEQYFGPGTRLTVT.

As DNA, the CDR3 is TGTGCCAGCTCACCAAGAGGGAGAAAATACCAAGAGACCCAGTACTTC. Translation gives CASSPRGRKYQETQYF. The V call is TRBV18, the J call TRBJ2-5; D may be TRBD2 (5 bases). This CDR3 is 16 amino acids long. In germline, CDR1 is KGHSH, CDR2 LQKENI. V gave up 2 bases and J gave up 0 bases, with 13 bases separating them.

This chain connects TRBV7-2 to TRBJ2-5, with 11 bases that match TRBD2. V was pared by 5 bases and J by 4 bases, with 9 bases of the junction left unmatched. This CDR3 region has 16 residues. Germline V CDR1 and CDR2: SGHTA, FQGNSA. CDR3 nucleotide sequence: TGTGCCAGCAGCCCCCCCCTAGCGGGGGGCTCAGAGACCCAGTACTTC. It translates to CASSPPLAGGSETQYF.

V and J are TRBV27 and TRBJ1-4, with a tentative D call TRBD1 (5 bases). Germline V gene sequence: CDR1 MNHEY, CDR2 SMNVEV (reference sequence). V was clipped by 3 bases and J by 5 bases, with 10 bases between them. CDR3 length: 14 amino acids. CDR3 DNA sequence: TGTGCCAGCAGTTTCTCCAGGGTCAATGAAAAACTGTTTTTT. Its protein is CASSFSRVNEKLFF.

The chain employs TRBV5-4 and TRBJ2-1, with D uncertain. Deletions cut 1 base from V and 6 bases from J, with 11 bases between. CDR3 length: 14 amino acids. Germline V CDR1 and CDR2: SGHNT, YYREEE (reference sequence). CDR3 sequence reads: CASSLFVSANEQFF. The CDR3, as DNA: TGTGCCAGCAGCTTGTTCGTGAGTGCCAATGAGCAGTTCTTC.

The chain uses TRBV7-9 and TRBJ2-5; D gene ambiguous. The CDR3 contains 15 residues. V gave up 2 bases and J gave up 0 bases, with 10 bases separating them. Germline CDR1 reads SEHNR; CDR2 reads FQNEAQ (reference sequence). The CDR3 region is CASSLQPLYQETQYF. DNA for the CDR3: TGTGCCAGCAGCTTACAACCCTTGTACCAAGAGACCCAGTACTTC.

The rearrangement uses TRBV3-1 (or the pseudogene TRBV3-2) and TRBJ2-5, with no clear D. This CDR3 is 14 amino acids long. Trimming removed 0 bases from V and 4 bases from J, with 9 bases in between. Germline lookup yields CDR1 LGHDT and CDR2 YNNKEL (reference sequence). CDR3 sequence (DNA): TGTGCCAGCAGCCAAGATACAGTAACAGAGACCCAGTACTTC. Its translation: CASSQDTVTETQYF.

The chain couples TRBV28 to TRBJ1-5; 8 bases match TRBD1. The germline V gene encodes CDR1 MDHEN and CDR2 SYDVKM. V was clipped by 6 bases and J by 4 bases; unmatched bases: 11. The CDR3 has 16 residues. The chain's CDR3 is CASRTRTGMGNQPQHF. The DNA of the CDR3 is TGTGCCAGCAGAACCCGGACAGGGATGGGGAATCAGCCCCAGCATTTT.

The chain joins TRBV19 to TRBJ2-2; 8 bases fit TRBD1. The CDR3 is 16 residues long. Germline lookup yields CDR1 LNHDA and CDR2 SQIVND (reference sequence). J was trimmed by 3 bases and V by 6 bases; bases with no gene match: 9. This chain's CDR3 is CASSPGTGFYTGELFF. For the CDR3, the DNA is TGTGCCAGTAGCCCTGGGACAGGATTTTACACCGGGGAGCTGTTTTTT. The whole variable domain, remainder taken from reference TRBV19 and TRBJ2-2, is DGGITQSPKYLFRKEGQNVTLSCEQNLNHDAMYWYRQDPGQGLRLIYYSQIVNDFQKGDIAEGYSVSREKKESFPLTVTSAQKNPTAFYLCASSPGTGFYTGELFFGEGSRLTVL.

The J gene is TRBJ1-6, the V gene TRBV7-9; D may be TRBD1 (6 bases). Trimming stripped 6 bases from V and 4 bases from J, with 16 bases between. Germline-derived CDR1 and CDR2 are SEHNR and FQNEAQ (reference sequence). The CDR3 sequence is 16 residues long. The CDR3: CASSATQGGYNSPLHF. CDR3 bases: TGTGCCAGCAGTGCAACACAGGGTGGTTATAATTCACCCCTCCACTTT.

V and J are TRBV14 and TRBJ1-2; no clear D gene. CDR1 and CDR2 (germline): SGHDN, FVKESK. This CDR3 is 15 amino acids long. The germline V and J ends were trimmed by 1 base and 2 bases, with 11 bases remaining between them. CDR3: CASSQVYPPNYGYTF. CDR3 nucleotides: TGTGCCAGCAGCCAAGTATATCCCCCCAACTATGGCTACACCTTC.

Notes on this clone: At the DNA level, this CDR3 is encoded by other sequences in the same sample as well. DNA of the CDR3: TGTGCCTGGACAGGGGGGAGCAATCAGCCCCAGCATTTT. Residues: CAWTGGSNQPQHF. The J gene is TRBJ1-5, the V gene TRBV30, with 7 bases lining up with TRBD1. This CDR3 has 13 residues. J was trimmed by 1 base and V by 4 bases; bases with no gene match: 1. Germline CDR1 reads GTSNPN; CDR2 reads SVGIG (reference sequence).

This sequence joins TRBV28 and TRBJ2-3, with 7 bases matching TRBD2. J was trimmed by 8 bases and V by 4 bases; bases with no gene match: 15. From germline, CDR1 is MDHEN and CDR2 SYDVKM. The CDR3 totals 16 residues. In DNA form, the CDR3 reads TGTGCCAGCAGTTCTGCGGGAGTTGGGGCCCTCCCTACGCAGTATTTT. This gives the protein CASSSAGVGALPTQYF.

V and J are TRBV2 and TRBJ1-3, with D possibly being TRBD1 (5 bases). Per germline, CDR1 SNHLY and CDR2 FYNNEI. The CDR3 loop spans 13 amino acids. V lost 5 bases and J 8 bases, leaving 13 bases between the germline ends. In DNA, the CDR3 is TGTGCCAGCAGTCACATACAGGCGCACACCATATATTTT. Amino acids: CASSHIQAHTIYF.

The rearrangement links TRBV10-2 to TRBJ2-7, with unresolved D. Trimming took off 5 bases at V and 1 base at J, with 18 bases between the two ends. This CDR3 contains 16 residues. Germline CDR1 is WSHSY and CDR2 is SAAADI. CDR3 bases: TGCGCCAGCAGTCCCCCAAAGGCCCAAGGTTCCTACGAGCAGTACTTC. Protein product: CASSPPKAQGSYEQYF.

The CDR3 DNA follows: TGCGCCAGCAGCCAAGGTTACGGGTCGGTGGGTGAGGAAAAACTGTTTTTT. Amino acids: CASSQGYGSVGEEKLFF. The chain employs TRBV4-3 and TRBJ1-4; D is uncertain. The CDR3 contains 17 residues. Germline CDR1 reads LGHNA; CDR2 reads YSLEER. V was pared by 1 base and J by 8 bases, with 20 bases between.

V usage is TRBV16 and J usage is TRBJ1-2; D may be TRBD1 (6 bases). This CDR3 has 14 residues. Trimming stripped 1 base from V and 10 bases from J, with 16 bases between. Germline V gene lookup returns CDR1 KGHSY and CDR2 FQNENV. CDR3 DNA: TGTGCCAGCAGCCAATGGGGGCGGTGGATTTACTACACCTTC. Amino acids: CASSQWGRWIYYTF.